This TCR beta chain derives from a study of graft-versus-host responses after intestinal transplantation. The assay was immunoSEQ multiplex PCR, and TCRdb's table has in-frame clones only and misses some. The sample has about 96,000 clones; more than 85% are singletons. A note on this clone: What it recognizes is unknown.

Trimming shortened V by 1 base and J by 4 bases, and 12 bases separated the two germline ends. Germline loops: CDR1 SGHKS, CDR2 YYEKEE (reference sequence). The CDR3 spans 14 residues. The chain is built from TRBV5-5 and TRBJ2-7, with D unresolved. This receptor was identified in a human donor who received an intestinal transplant. Here the sequenced sample was unstimulated CD4+ T cells sorted from spleen or lymph node cells, taken before intestinal transplant. DNA for the CDR3: TGTGCCAGCAGCTTGAGGTCAGCGAATTACGAGCAGTACTTC. Translating gives CASSLRSANYEQYF.